The rows below give T cell receptor beta chains drawn from one sample of a study of T cells in Graves' hyperthyroidism and ophthalmopathy. TCRdb re-analysed the multiplex PCR reads in MiXCR, keeping a single row per CDR3 protein. The table shows under 250,000 distinct CDR3 sequences, with around 17% occurring only once. The sample consisted of blood. The receptors come from a woman in her fifties or sixties with Graves' hyperthyroidism. The CDR3 runs from the conserved cysteine through the conserved F or W. Each record gives: J gene, D gene, V gene, clone size, CDR3 DNA, CDR3 protein. D genes are given only for firm matches. Not every row has a clone size; where given, it reads once, few, many or a size class.

j_call: TRBJ2-1
d_call: TRBD2
v_call: TRBV18
clone_size: many
cdr3_nt: TGTGCCAGCTCAACAAAGACTAGCAGCACCTACAATGAGCAGTTCTTC
cdr3_aa: CASSTKTSSTYNEQFF

j_call: TRBJ1-5
d_call: .
v_call: TRBV6-1
clone_size: few
cdr3_nt: TGTGCCAGCAGCGTTATTAGCAATCAGCCCCAGCATTTT
cdr3_aa: CASSVISNQPQHF

j_call: TRBJ2-2
d_call: .
v_call: TRBV5-1
clone_size: .
cdr3_nt: TGCGCCAGCAGCTTGGTGAGCGGCGGAAACACCGGGGAGCTGTTTTTT
cdr3_aa: CASSLVSGGNTGELFF

j_call: TRBJ1-5
d_call: .
v_call: TRBV19
clone_size: few
cdr3_nt: TGTGCCAGTAGTATAATCCGACAGCCCCAGCATTTT
cdr3_aa: CASSIIRQPQHF

j_call: TRBJ2-7
d_call: .
v_call: TRBV5-6
clone_size: .
cdr3_nt: TGTGCCAGCAGCTTGAATCGGGGGTTGGCCGAGCAGTACTTC
cdr3_aa: CASSLNRGLAEQYF

j_call: TRBJ1-2
d_call: .
v_call: TRBV28
clone_size: many
cdr3_nt: TGTGCCAGCAGTTACTTGAACAGGGACGGCTACACCTTC
cdr3_aa: CASSYLNRDGYTF

j_call: TRBJ2-4
d_call: .
v_call: TRBV5-1
clone_size: few
cdr3_nt: TGCGCCAGCAGCCTCGAAGTTTGGACCAAAAACATTCAGTACTTC
cdr3_aa: CASSLEVWTKNIQYF

j_call: TRBJ1-5
d_call: .
v_call: TRBV6-1
clone_size: many
cdr3_nt: TGTGCCAGCAGTGAATCGCTTGGTAGCAATCAGCCCCAGCATTTT
cdr3_aa: CASSESLGSNQPQHF

j_call: TRBJ1-2
d_call: TRBD1
v_call: TRBV27
clone_size: many
cdr3_nt: TGTGCCAGCAGTCCGGGGGACAGCGGCTATGGCTACACCTTC
cdr3_aa: CASSPGDSGYGYTF

j_call: TRBJ2-7
d_call: TRBD2
v_call: TRBV20-1
clone_size: .
cdr3_nt: TGCAGTGCTAGAGACAGAAGAGCCGGGACTAGAAGGATTTATGATGACGAGCAGTACTTC
cdr3_aa: CSARDRRAGTRRIYDDEQYF

j_call: TRBJ2-7
d_call: TRBD1
v_call: TRBV20-1
clone_size: few
cdr3_nt: TGCAGTGCTCTACTGGACAGGGGATCCTACGAGCAGTACTTC
cdr3_aa: CSALLDRGSYEQYF

j_call: TRBJ1-1
d_call: .
v_call: TRBV3-1
clone_size: many
cdr3_nt: TGTGCCAGCAGCCCCATAACGGGACACAAGGGGAACACTGAAGCTTTCTTT
cdr3_aa: CASSPITGHKGNTEAFF

j_call: TRBJ2-5
d_call: TRBD2
v_call: TRBV20-1
clone_size: many
cdr3_nt: TGCAGTGCGGTAGAGGTGGGAGGGCCCTCTAAGACCCAGTACTTC
cdr3_aa: CSAVEVGGPSKTQYF

j_call: TRBJ1-3
d_call: TRBD1
v_call: TRBV27
clone_size: few
cdr3_nt: TGTGCCAGCAGTCGGGACAGAGGAAACACCATATATTTT
cdr3_aa: CASSRDRGNTIYF

j_call: TRBJ2-1
d_call: .
v_call: TRBV29-1
clone_size: few
cdr3_nt: TGCAGCGTTGAAGCGGGGAGCGGTTATTTGAGTGAGCAGTTCTTC
cdr3_aa: CSVEAGSGYLSEQFF

j_call: TRBJ1-5
d_call: .
v_call: TRBV7-9
clone_size: many
cdr3_nt: TGTGCCAGCAGCTTAAGGGCTGATCAGCCCCAGCATTTT
cdr3_aa: CASSLRADQPQHF

j_call: TRBJ1-2
d_call: TRBD1
v_call: TRBV6-6
clone_size: .
cdr3_nt: TGTGCCAGCAGTTACTCCCCCCGACAGGGCGGGTTCGGGGGGTATGGCTACACCTTC
cdr3_aa: CASSYSPRQGGFGGYGYTF

j_call: TRBJ2-5
d_call: TRBD1
v_call: TRBV12-3/TRBV12-4
clone_size: few
cdr3_nt: TGTGCCAGCAGTCCACTGACAGGGCAAGAGACCCAGTACTTC
cdr3_aa: CASSPLTGQETQYF

j_call: TRBJ1-2
d_call: TRBD1
v_call: TRBV19
clone_size: .
cdr3_nt: TGTGCCAGTAGTATAGGAAAGGGGGCGCTTCCTTATGGCTACACCTTC
cdr3_aa: CASSIGKGALPYGYTF

j_call: TRBJ1-1
d_call: TRBD1
v_call: TRBV19
clone_size: many
cdr3_nt: TGTGCCGCAAGGGGGCAGTTTCGCCGCGACACTGAAGCTTTCTTT
cdr3_aa: CAARGQFRRDTEAFF

j_call: TRBJ2-3
d_call: TRBD2
v_call: TRBV7-9
clone_size: many
cdr3_nt: TGTGCCAGCAGCTCACACACCACGCTAGCGGGAGCGGATACGCAGTATTTT
cdr3_aa: CASSSHTTLAGADTQYF

j_call: TRBJ1-2
d_call: .
v_call: TRBV28
clone_size: many
cdr3_nt: TGTGCCAGCATCACAGGACAGTCTGGCTACACCTTC
cdr3_aa: CASITGQSGYTF

j_call: TRBJ1-5
d_call: .
v_call: TRBV28
clone_size: .
cdr3_nt: TGTGCCAGCAGTTTGGGCGACGGATTTAGCAATCAGCCCCAGCATTTT
cdr3_aa: CASSLGDGFSNQPQHF

j_call: TRBJ2-3
d_call: .
v_call: TRBV15
clone_size: .
cdr3_nt: TGTGCATCAAACGACCTAGGGGACACAGATACGCAGTATTTT
cdr3_aa: CASNDLGDTDTQYF

j_call: TRBJ2-5
d_call: TRBD2
v_call: TRBV2
clone_size: many
cdr3_nt: TGTGCCAGCAGCGAGGGCGCTCGGGGGGGGGAGACCCAGTACTTC
cdr3_aa: CASSEGARGGETQYF

j_call: TRBJ1-5
d_call: .
v_call: TRBV20-1
clone_size: .
cdr3_nt: TGCAGTGCTAGAGAGGTATGGGGGGCTAGCAATCAGCCCCAACATTTT
cdr3_aa: CSAREVWGASNQPQHF

j_call: TRBJ1-3
d_call: .
v_call: TRBV12-3/TRBV12-4
clone_size: many
cdr3_nt: TGTGCCAGCAGTACACTTCTATTGACGGCCGGAAACACCATATATTTT
cdr3_aa: CASSTLLLTAGNTIYF

j_call: TRBJ2-3
d_call: .
v_call: TRBV13
clone_size: many
cdr3_nt: TGTGCCAGCAGCTTAGTGGACGGAAACACAGATACGCAGTATTTT
cdr3_aa: CASSLVDGNTDTQYF

j_call: TRBJ2-7
d_call: TRBD1
v_call: TRBV20-1
clone_size: many
cdr3_nt: TGCAGTGCTTACCGACAGGGGGGTGTGTACGAGCAGTACTTC
cdr3_aa: CSAYRQGGVYEQYF

j_call: TRBJ2-3
d_call: .
v_call: TRBV20-1
clone_size: many
cdr3_nt: TGCAGTGCTCTAGGACAGTGGACAGATACGCAGTATTTT
cdr3_aa: CSALGQWTDTQYF

j_call: TRBJ1-1
d_call: TRBD1
v_call: TRBV7-9
clone_size: .
cdr3_nt: TGTGCCAGCAGCTTGACCGGGACAGCCTCTGAAGCTTTCTTT
cdr3_aa: CASSLTGTASEAFF

j_call: TRBJ2-3
d_call: TRBD2
v_call: TRBV15
clone_size: .
cdr3_nt: TGTGCCACCAGCGGCGGGAGAAGTACAGATACGCAGTATTTT
cdr3_aa: CATSGGRSTDTQYF

j_call: TRBJ1-2
d_call: .
v_call: TRBV9
clone_size: .
cdr3_nt: TGTGCCAGCAGCACCGCGGGCGCTGTCGACTATGGCTACACCTTC
cdr3_aa: CASSTAGAVDYGYTF

j_call: TRBJ2-7
d_call: TRBD1
v_call: TRBV20-1
clone_size: many
cdr3_nt: TGCAGTGCTAGACAGGACAGGGGATACGAGCAGTACTTC
cdr3_aa: CSARQDRGYEQYF

j_call: TRBJ1-1
d_call: .
v_call: TRBV3-1
clone_size: .
cdr3_nt: TGTGCCAGCAGCCAAGGTCCCGGAAACACTGAAGCTTTCTTT
cdr3_aa: CASSQGPGNTEAFF

j_call: TRBJ1-5
d_call: TRBD1
v_call: TRBV6-2/TRBV6-3
clone_size: .
cdr3_nt: TGTATCAGCAGACAGGGAACCAATGGCAATCAGCCCCAGCATTTT
cdr3_aa: CISRQGTNGNQPQHF

j_call: TRBJ2-1
d_call: TRBD2
v_call: TRBV20-1
clone_size: .
cdr3_nt: TGCAGTGCTTTTGGAGGACTAGGATACAATGAGCAGTTCTTC
cdr3_aa: CSAFGGLGYNEQFF

j_call: TRBJ2-1
d_call: .
v_call: TRBV30
clone_size: many
cdr3_nt: TGTGCCTGGAGACCAGGGACCTACAATGAGCAGTTCTTC
cdr3_aa: CAWRPGTYNEQFF

j_call: TRBJ2-5
d_call: TRBD1
v_call: TRBV28
clone_size: many
cdr3_nt: TGTGCCAGCAGTGACCGGACAGGGGGCGTGGAGACCCAGTACTTC
cdr3_aa: CASSDRTGGVETQYF

j_call: TRBJ2-1
d_call: .
v_call: TRBV9
clone_size: .
cdr3_nt: TGTGCCAGCAGCGCAGCCGGGCCCCACAATGAGCAGTTCTTC
cdr3_aa: CASSAAGPHNEQFF

j_call: TRBJ2-2
d_call: TRBD2
v_call: TRBV12-3/TRBV12-4
clone_size: .
cdr3_nt: TGTGCCAGCAGTTTCAGGACTAGCGCTGCGAACACCGGGGAGCTGTTTTTT
cdr3_aa: CASSFRTSAANTGELFF

j_call: TRBJ1-4
d_call: .
v_call: TRBV11-3
clone_size: .
cdr3_nt: TGTGCCAGCAGCCCTTCCCAACTCACTAATGAAAAACTGTTTTTT
cdr3_aa: CASSPSQLTNEKLFF

j_call: TRBJ2-5
d_call: .
v_call: TRBV29-1
clone_size: .
cdr3_nt: TGCAGCGTTGAAGGGACACCCTACCAAGAGACCCAGTACTTC
cdr3_aa: CSVEGTPYQETQYF

j_call: TRBJ2-3
d_call: .
v_call: TRBV5-1
clone_size: .
cdr3_nt: TGCGCCAGCAGCTTGGAAGGCACAGCAAGAGCTACAGATACGCAGTATTTT
cdr3_aa: CASSLEGTARATDTQYF

j_call: TRBJ2-7
d_call: .
v_call: TRBV6-1
clone_size: many
cdr3_nt: TGTGCCAGCAGTGGGACCGGGGGCATTGTAAAGGAGCAGTACTTC
cdr3_aa: CASSGTGGIVKEQYF

j_call: TRBJ2-1
d_call: .
v_call: TRBV20-1
clone_size: many
cdr3_nt: TGCAGTGCTAGCCCCGAGGCCCGCAATGAGCAGTTCTTC
cdr3_aa: CSASPEARNEQFF

j_call: TRBJ2-3
d_call: TRBD2
v_call: TRBV5-1
clone_size: many
cdr3_nt: TGCGCCAGCAGCTTCACTAGCGGGATGGAGGGGAATACGCAGTATTTT
cdr3_aa: CASSFTSGMEGNTQYF

j_call: TRBJ2-1
d_call: TRBD1
v_call: TRBV18
clone_size: .
cdr3_nt: TGTGCCAGCTCACCCGGACAGGGTAATCACAATGAGCAGTTCTTC
cdr3_aa: CASSPGQGNHNEQFF

j_call: TRBJ2-6
d_call: TRBD2
v_call: TRBV5-1
clone_size: .
cdr3_nt: TGCGCCAGCAGCGTGGGACTAGCGGGAGTTGGGGCCAACGTCCTGACTTTC
cdr3_aa: CASSVGLAGVGANVLTF

j_call: TRBJ1-2
d_call: .
v_call: TRBV6-4
clone_size: .
cdr3_nt: TGTGCCAGAATGTGTCTCCCTAATGGTGGCTACACCTTC
cdr3_aa: CARMCLPNGGYTF

j_call: TRBJ2-1
d_call: TRBD2
v_call: TRBV7-9
clone_size: .
cdr3_nt: TGTGCCAGCAGCTTAGTACTCGGTCTAGCGGGAGGCAATGAGCAGTTCTTC
cdr3_aa: CASSLVLGLAGGNEQFF

j_call: TRBJ1-3
d_call: TRBD1
v_call: TRBV12-3/TRBV12-4
clone_size: .
cdr3_nt: TGTGCCAGCAGTCAAACGGACAGGGCGGCTGGAAACACCATATATTTT
cdr3_aa: CASSQTDRAAGNTIYF

j_call: TRBJ2-7
d_call: .
v_call: TRBV10-3
clone_size: many
cdr3_nt: TGTGCCATCAGTGAGTCGTGGAGCGGCAAAACCTACGAGCAGTACTTC
cdr3_aa: CAISESWSGKTYEQYF

j_call: TRBJ2-1
d_call: .
v_call: TRBV29-1
clone_size: many
cdr3_nt: TGCAGCGTCGCCGGCGGCACCTACAATGAGCAGTTCTTC
cdr3_aa: CSVAGGTYNEQFF

j_call: TRBJ2-1
d_call: TRBD1
v_call: TRBV12-5
clone_size: many
cdr3_nt: TGTGCTAGTGGTTTGCCGGGACAGTACAATGAGCAGTTCTTC
cdr3_aa: CASGLPGQYNEQFF

j_call: TRBJ2-1
d_call: .
v_call: TRBV6-1
clone_size: many
cdr3_nt: TGTGCCAGCAGTGAATTGGTGAATGAGCAGTTCTTC
cdr3_aa: CASSELVNEQFF